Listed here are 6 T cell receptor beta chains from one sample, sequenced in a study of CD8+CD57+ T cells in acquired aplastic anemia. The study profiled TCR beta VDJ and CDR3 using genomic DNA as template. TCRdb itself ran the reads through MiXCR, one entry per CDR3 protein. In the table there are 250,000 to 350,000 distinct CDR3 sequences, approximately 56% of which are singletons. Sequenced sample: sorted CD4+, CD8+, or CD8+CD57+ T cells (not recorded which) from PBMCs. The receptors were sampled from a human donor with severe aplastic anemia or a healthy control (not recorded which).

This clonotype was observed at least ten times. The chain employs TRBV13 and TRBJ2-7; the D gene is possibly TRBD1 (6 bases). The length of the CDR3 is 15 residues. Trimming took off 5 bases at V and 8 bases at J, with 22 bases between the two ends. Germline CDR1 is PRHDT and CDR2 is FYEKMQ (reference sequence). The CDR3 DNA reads TGTGCCAGCAGCCGTATGGGAGAGTTGGGGGCAAAGCAGTACTTC. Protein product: CASSRMGELGAKQYF.

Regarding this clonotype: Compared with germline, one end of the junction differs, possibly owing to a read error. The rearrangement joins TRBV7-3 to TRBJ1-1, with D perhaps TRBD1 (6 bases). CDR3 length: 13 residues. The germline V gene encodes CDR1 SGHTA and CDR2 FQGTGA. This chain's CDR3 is CARSLAGVPEAFF. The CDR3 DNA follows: TGTGCCAGAAGCTTAGCAGGGGTCCCTGAAGCTTTCTTT.

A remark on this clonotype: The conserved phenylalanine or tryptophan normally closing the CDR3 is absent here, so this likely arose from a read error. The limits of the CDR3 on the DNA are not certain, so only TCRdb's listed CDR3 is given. The CDR3 sequence: CASSRLAGIHRYAVV. V is TRBV7-6 and J is TRBJ2-3; the D call TRBD2 from the table was never checked on the DNA. From germline, CDR1 is SGHVS and CDR2 FNYEAQ. The length of the CDR3 is 15 amino acids, counting both ends.

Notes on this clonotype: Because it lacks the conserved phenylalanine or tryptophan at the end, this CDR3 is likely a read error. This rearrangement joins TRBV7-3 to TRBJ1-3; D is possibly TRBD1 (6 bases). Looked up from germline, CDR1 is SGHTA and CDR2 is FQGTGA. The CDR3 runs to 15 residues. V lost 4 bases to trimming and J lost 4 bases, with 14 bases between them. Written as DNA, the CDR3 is TGTGCCAGCAGCTCTGGGGCGGGGGCCGGAAACACCATATATCTT. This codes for CASSSGAGAGNTIYL.

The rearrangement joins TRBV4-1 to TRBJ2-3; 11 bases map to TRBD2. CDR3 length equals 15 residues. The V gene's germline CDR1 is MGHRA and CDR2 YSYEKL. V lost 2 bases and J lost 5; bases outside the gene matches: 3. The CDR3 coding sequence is TGCGCCAGCAGCCAAAGTCTAGCGGGGGGAGATACGCAGTATTTT. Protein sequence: CASSQSLAGGDTQYF.

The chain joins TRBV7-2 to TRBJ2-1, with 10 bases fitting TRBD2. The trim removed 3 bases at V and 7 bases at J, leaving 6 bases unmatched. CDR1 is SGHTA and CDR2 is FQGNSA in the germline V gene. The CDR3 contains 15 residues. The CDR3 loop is CASSFTSGAGNEQFF. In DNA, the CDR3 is TGTGCCAGCAGCTTTACTAGCGGGGCGGGAAATGAGCAGTTCTTC.